These 11 T cell receptor beta chains were all obtained from the same sample, sequenced in a study of control samples from healthy donors and cancer patients. Assay: immunoSEQ multiplex PCR; the TCRdb copy retains only in-frame clones and omits some. The table lists about 89,000 clones, roughly 86% of them singletons. The sequenced material came from blood. The receptor set was obtained from a man younger than 45 in good health.

V usage is TRBV5-1 and J usage is TRBJ1-1; D unclear. V shed 5 bases and J shed 1 base, with 12 bases lying between them. The CDR3 has 14 residues. CDR1 and CDR2 (germline): SGHRS, YFSETQ. This chain's CDR3 is CASRGPWGNTEAFF. CDR3 bases: TGCGCCAGCAGAGGACCGTGGGGGAACACTGAAGCTTTCTTT.

In this sample, this clone turned up a few times. This chain uses TRBV19 with TRBJ2-7; 10 nucleotides align to TRBD1. Per the germline V gene, CDR1 is LNHDA and CDR2 is SQIVND (reference sequence). J gave up 3 bases and V 8 bases, and 7 bases lay outside the gene matches. The CDR3 is made up of 14 amino acids. In DNA form, the CDR3 reads TGTGCCAGTTCCCGGGACAGGGGTTACTACGAGCAGTACTTC. This encodes CASSRDRGYYEQYF.

The rearrangement uses TRBV6-5 and TRBJ2-7; 7 positions match TRBD2. The ends lost 6 bases at V and 0 bases at J; junction bases unmatched: 5. Germline V gives CDR1 MNHEY, CDR2 SVGAGI. The CDR3 covers 14 residues. CDR3: CASRERGFSYEQYF. The CDR3, as DNA: TGTGCCAGCAGGGAGCGGGGATTCTCCTACGAGCAGTACTTC.

The gene calls are TRBV27 and TRBJ1-5, with D hard to call. Germline CDR1 reads MNHEY; CDR2 reads SMNVEV (reference sequence). The V gene lost 1 base and the J gene lost 4 bases, with 5 bases spanning the gap. The CDR3 has 13 residues. The CDR3 reads CASSLFRNQPQHF. The DNA of the CDR3 is TGTGCCAGCAGTTTATTCAGAAATCAGCCCCAGCATTTT.

J is TRBJ2-7 and V is TRBV11-2; either TRBD1 or TRBD2 may supply D (5 bases each). With 5 bases removed from V and 4 bases from J, the gap between germline ends came to 12 bases. Germline V CDR1 and CDR2: SGHAT, FQNNGV. The CDR3 runs to 13 residues. The CDR3 sequence: CASSVGTEYEQYF. The DNA of the CDR3 is TGTGCCAGCAGCGTCGGGACGGAATACGAGCAGTACTTC.

The chain has TRBV5-6 and TRBJ1-2; TRBD1 matches at 7 bases. Losses at the gene ends were 3 bases for V and 0 bases for J; bases not matched to a gene: 11. Germline CDR1 is SGHDT and CDR2 is YYEEEE. The CDR3 is 17 residues long. The CDR3 sequence is CASSWGPTGTANYGYTF. The CDR3 bases are TGTGCCAGCAGCTGGGGACCCACCGGGACAGCTAACTATGGCTACACCTTC.

This chain joins TRBV18 and TRBJ1-2; 9 positions agree with TRBD1. V lost 3 bases to trimming and J lost 5 bases; unmatched junction nucleotides: 7. CDR1 and CDR2 from the germline V gene are KGHSH and LQKENI. The CDR3 has 15 residues. The CDR3 DNA reads TGTGCCAGCTCACCTCCACAGGGGGCGCCGTATGGCTACACCTTC. This gives the protein CASSPPQGAPYGYTF. Full variable domain (missing parts from reference TRBV18 and TRBJ1-2): NAGVMQNPRHLVRRRGQEARLRCSPMKGHSHVYWYRQLPEEGLKFMVYLQKENIIDESGMPKERFSAEFPKEGPSILRIQQVVRGDSAAYFCASSPPQGAPYGYTFGSGTRLTVV.

A note on this clone: This CDR3 is also generated by other DNA sequences in the sample. The chain joins TRBV6-5 to TRBJ2-1; no clear D. The ends were cut back, 3 bases at V and 8 bases at J, with 5 bases in the middle. This CDR3 is built from 11 residues. Per the germline V gene, CDR1 is MNHEY and CDR2 is SVGAGI. CDR3 DNA: TGTGCCAGCAGTTATGGGGATGAGCAGTTCTTC. It translates to CASSYGDEQFF.

On this clone: At one of its ends the junction is not consistent with the germline gene, which may arise from a read error. This chain joins TRBV11-2 and TRBJ1-2; D not certain. The CDR3 is 13 residues long. Germline lookup yields CDR1 SGHAT and CDR2 FQNNGV. CDR3 region: CASSLGPNYGHTF. The DNA of the CDR3 is TGTGCCAGCAGCTTAGGGCCCAACTATGGCCACACCTTC.

The chain uses TRBV19 and TRBJ2-2, with D unclear. The CDR3 runs 13 residues. V was clipped by 1 base and J by 7 bases, with 7 bases between them. Germline V gives CDR1 LNHDA, CDR2 SQIVND (reference sequence). CDR3 loop: CASSIGEVGELFF. In DNA, the CDR3 is TGTGCCAGTAGTATAGGAGAGGTCGGGGAGCTGTTTTTT.

V is TRBV7-8 and J is TRBJ2-6; 8 bases agree with TRBD2. This CDR3 region has 18 residues. Germline V CDR1 and CDR2: SGHVS, FQNEAQ. J gave up 4 bases and V 5 bases, and 13 bases lay outside the gene matches. CDR3 loop: CASSHLLRGGLGANVLTF. The CDR3 coding sequence is TGTGCCAGCAGCCACCTTCTACGGGGGGGCCTCGGGGCCAACGTCCTGACTTTC.